This T cell receptor beta chain was documented in a study of blood T cell repertoires in COVID-19. In its sample, this clone was seen once. Trimming left V 6 bases short and J 5 bases short, with 20 bases between. The CDR3 extends over 15 amino acids. The germline CDR1 and CDR2 sequences are MDHEN and SYDVKM. The authors' processing: Estimation of nucleated cell counts was performed using reference gene primer amplification. TCRdb's table, derived via immunoSEQ multiplex PCR, lists solely in-frame clones and lacks some. D and trimming come from the DNA, and the V and J calls and clone size come from that table. The repertoire consists of 70,000 to 95,000 clones, with approximately 92% occurring once and the leading ten covering 6.3%.

The chain combines TRBV28 with TRBJ2-7, with D possibly TRBD1 on 5 matching bases. The sequencing sample was made of peripheral blood. The TCR was taken from a woman aged 55-75 years with active COVID-19. The CDR3 nucleotides read TGTGCCAGCAGCCGCCGTGGGGCTCAAAGAAACGAGCAGTACTTC. This codes for CASSRRGAQRNEQYF.